This T cell receptor (beta chain) was documented in a study of blood T cell repertoires in COVID-19. In the study overall: Sources were T cells, B-cell-depleted T cells, or PBMCs; the material itself was cDNA or gDNA.

Germline V gene data show CDR1 as SGHTA and CDR2 as FQGNSA. CDR3 length: 16 amino acids. V was shortened by 1 base and J by 2 bases, with 15 bases between the two germline ends. Enrolment of Seattle patients took place during active infection, and they were followed longitudinally. Original analysis: Scientists estimated how many nucleated cells there were by amplifying reference gene primers. Assay used: immunoSEQ multiplex PCR; TCRdb lists only in-frame clones, some missing. From that table come the V and J calls and clone size; the DNA was used to work out D and trimming. This repertoire shows about 160,000 clones, 82% found once; its top ten account for under 9%.

V usage is TRBV7-2 and J usage is TRBJ2-7; D possibly corresponds to TRBD1 (5 bases). The receptor was isolated from a woman in her thirties or forties with COVID-19, enrolled during active disease. Sequenced: peripheral blood. CDR3 protein: CASSLGPPGSPYEQYF. DNA of the CDR3: TGTGCCAGCAGCTTAGGCCCCCCAGGGTCTCCCTACGAGCAGTACTTC.